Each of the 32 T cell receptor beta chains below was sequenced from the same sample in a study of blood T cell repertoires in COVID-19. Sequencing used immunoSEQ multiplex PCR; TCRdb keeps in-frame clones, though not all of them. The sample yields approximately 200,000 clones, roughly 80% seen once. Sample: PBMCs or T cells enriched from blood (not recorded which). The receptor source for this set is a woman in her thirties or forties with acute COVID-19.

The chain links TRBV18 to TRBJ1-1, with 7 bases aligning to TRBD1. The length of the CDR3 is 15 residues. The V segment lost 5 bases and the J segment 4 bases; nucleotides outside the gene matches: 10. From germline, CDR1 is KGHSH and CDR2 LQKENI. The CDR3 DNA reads TGTGCCAGCTCAGCCAAACAGGGGATAGGCACTGAAGCTTTCTTT. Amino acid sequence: CASSAKQGIGTEAFF.

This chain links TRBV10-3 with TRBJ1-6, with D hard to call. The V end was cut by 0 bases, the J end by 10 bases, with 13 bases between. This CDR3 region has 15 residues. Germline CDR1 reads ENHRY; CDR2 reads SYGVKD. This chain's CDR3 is CAISESETSGSPLHF. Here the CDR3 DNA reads TGTGCCATCAGTGAGTCGGAGACCAGTGGATCACCCCTCCACTTT.

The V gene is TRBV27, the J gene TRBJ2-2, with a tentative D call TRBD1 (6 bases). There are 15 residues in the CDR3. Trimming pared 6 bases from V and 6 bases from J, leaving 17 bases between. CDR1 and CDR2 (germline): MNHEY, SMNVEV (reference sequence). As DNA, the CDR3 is TGTGCCAGCAGCAAGAACAGGGTTTTGCCCGGGGAGCTGTTTTTT. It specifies CASSKNRVLPGELFF.

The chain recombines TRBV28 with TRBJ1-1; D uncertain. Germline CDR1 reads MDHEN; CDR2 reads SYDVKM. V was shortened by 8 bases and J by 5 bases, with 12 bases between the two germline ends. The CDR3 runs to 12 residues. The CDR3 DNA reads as TGTGCCAGCGGGTTGACGAGGACTGAAGCTTTCTTT. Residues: CASGLTRTEAFF.

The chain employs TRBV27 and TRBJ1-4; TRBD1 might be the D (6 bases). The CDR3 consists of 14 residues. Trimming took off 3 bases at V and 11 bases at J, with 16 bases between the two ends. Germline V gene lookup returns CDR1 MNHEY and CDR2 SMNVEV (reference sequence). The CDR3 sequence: CASSFRQPQGKLFF. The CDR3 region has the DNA TGTGCCAGCAGTTTCAGGCAGCCCCAGGGGAAACTGTTTTTT.

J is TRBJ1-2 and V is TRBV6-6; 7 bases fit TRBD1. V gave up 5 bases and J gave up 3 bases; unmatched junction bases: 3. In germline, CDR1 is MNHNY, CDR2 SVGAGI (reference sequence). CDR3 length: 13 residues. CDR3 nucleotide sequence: TGTGCCAGCAGTCGACAGGGTGACTATGGCTACACCTTC. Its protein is CASSRQGDYGYTF.

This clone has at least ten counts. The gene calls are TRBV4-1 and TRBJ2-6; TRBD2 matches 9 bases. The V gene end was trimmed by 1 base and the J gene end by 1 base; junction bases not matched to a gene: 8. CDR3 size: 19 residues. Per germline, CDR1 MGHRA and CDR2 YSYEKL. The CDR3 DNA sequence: TGCGCCAGCAGCCAAGCAATAGCGGGAGTGATATCTGGGGCCAACGTCCTGACTTTC. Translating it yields CASSQAIAGVISGANVLTF.

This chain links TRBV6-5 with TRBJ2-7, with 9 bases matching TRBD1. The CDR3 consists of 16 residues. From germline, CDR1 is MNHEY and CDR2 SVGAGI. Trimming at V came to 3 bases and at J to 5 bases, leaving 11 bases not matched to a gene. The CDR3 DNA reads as TGTGCCAGCAGTTATCGGCCCGGGGACAGGGTGCACGAGCAGTACTTC. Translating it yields CASSYRPGDRVHEQYF.

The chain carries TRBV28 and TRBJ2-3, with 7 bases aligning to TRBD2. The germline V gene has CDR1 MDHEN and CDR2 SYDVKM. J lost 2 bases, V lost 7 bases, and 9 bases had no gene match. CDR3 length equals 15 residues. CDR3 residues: CASTDSGTVTDTQYF. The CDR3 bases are TGTGCCAGCACCGACAGCGGGACCGTCACAGATACGCAGTATTTT.

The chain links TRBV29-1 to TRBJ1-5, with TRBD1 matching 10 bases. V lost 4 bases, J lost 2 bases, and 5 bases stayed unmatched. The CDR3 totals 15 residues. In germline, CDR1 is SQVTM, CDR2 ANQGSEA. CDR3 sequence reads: CSVAGTGVGNQPQHF. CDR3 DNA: TGCAGCGTTGCGGGGACAGGGGTAGGCAATCAGCCCCAGCATTTT.

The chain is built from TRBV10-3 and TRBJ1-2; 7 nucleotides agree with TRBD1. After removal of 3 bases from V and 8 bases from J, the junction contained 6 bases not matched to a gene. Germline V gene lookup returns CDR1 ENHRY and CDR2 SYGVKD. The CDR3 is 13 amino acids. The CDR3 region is CAISEKGAWGYTF. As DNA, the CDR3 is TGTGCCATCAGTGAAAAGGGGGCATGGGGCTACACCTTC.

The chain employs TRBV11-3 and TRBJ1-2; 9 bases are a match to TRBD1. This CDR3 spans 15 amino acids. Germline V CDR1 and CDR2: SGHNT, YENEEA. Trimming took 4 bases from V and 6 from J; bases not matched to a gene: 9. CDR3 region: CASSWTGDWSNGYTF. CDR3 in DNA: TGTGCCAGCAGCTGGACAGGGGATTGGAGTAATGGCTACACCTTC.

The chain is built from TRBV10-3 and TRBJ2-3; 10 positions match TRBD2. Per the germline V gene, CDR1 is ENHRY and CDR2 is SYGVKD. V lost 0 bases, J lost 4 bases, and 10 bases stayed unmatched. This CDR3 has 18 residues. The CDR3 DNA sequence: TGTGCCATCAGTGAGTCGAGAGTGTCTAGCGGGAGTCCAGATACGCAGTATTTT. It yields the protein CAISESRVSSGSPDTQYF.

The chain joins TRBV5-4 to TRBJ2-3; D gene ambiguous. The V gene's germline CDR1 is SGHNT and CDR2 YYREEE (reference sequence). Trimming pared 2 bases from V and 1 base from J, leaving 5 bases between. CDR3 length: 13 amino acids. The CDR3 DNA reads TGTGCCAGCAGCTTCTCTGGCACAGATACGCAGTATTTT. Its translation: CASSFSGTDTQYF.

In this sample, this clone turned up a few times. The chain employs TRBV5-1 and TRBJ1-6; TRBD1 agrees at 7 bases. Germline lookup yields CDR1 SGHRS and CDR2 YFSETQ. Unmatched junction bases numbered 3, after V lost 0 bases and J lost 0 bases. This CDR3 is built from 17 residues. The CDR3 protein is CASSLASGGSYNSPLHF. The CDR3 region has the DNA TGCGCCAGCAGCTTGGCTTCAGGGGGCTCCTATAATTCACCCCTCCACTTT.

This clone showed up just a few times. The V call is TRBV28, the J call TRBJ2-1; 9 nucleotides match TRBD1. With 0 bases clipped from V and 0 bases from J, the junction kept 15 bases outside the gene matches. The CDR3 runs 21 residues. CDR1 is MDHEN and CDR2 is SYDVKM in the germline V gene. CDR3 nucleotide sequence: TGTGCCAGCAGTTTATGGGGGGGGGACAGGGACATTTATAGCTCCTACAATGAGCAGTTCTTC. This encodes CASSLWGGDRDIYSSYNEQFF.

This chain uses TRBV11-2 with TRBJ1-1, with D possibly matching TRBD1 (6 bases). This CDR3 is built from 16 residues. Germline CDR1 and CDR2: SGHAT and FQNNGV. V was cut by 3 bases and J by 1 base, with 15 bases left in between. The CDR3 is CASSFFSRGQNTEAFF. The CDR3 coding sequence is TGTGCCAGCAGCTTCTTTTCCAGGGGCCAGAACACTGAAGCTTTCTTT.

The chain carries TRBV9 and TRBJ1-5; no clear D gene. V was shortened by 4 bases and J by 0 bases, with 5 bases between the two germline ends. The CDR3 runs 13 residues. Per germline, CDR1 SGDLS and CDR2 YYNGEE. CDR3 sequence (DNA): TGTGCCAGCAGCCTCTATAGCAATCAGCCCCAGCATTTT. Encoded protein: CASSLYSNQPQHF.

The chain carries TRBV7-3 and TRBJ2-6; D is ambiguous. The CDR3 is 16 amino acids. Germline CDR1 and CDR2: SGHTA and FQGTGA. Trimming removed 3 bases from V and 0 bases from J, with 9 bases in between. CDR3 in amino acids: CASSFGQFSGANVLTF. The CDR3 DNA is TGTGCCAGCAGCTTTGGGCAGTTCTCTGGGGCCAACGTCCTGACTTTC.

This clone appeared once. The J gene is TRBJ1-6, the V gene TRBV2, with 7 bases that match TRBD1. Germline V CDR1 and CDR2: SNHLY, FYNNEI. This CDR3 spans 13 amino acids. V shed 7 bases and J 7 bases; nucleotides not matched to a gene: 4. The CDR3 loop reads CASIQGLNSPLHF. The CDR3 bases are TGTGCCAGCATACAGGGGCTAAATTCACCCCTCCACTTT.

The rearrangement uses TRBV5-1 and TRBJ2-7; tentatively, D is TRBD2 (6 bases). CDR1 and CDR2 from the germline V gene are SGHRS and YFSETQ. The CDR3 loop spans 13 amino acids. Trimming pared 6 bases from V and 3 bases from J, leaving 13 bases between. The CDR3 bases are TGCGCCAGCAAGGACTATTCCGACTACGAGCAGTACTTC. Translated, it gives CASKDYSDYEQYF.

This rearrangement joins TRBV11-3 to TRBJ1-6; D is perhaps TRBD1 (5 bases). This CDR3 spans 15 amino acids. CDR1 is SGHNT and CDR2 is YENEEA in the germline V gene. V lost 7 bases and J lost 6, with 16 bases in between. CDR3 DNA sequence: TGTGCCAGCAACCAAGCAGGGATAAGTAATTCACCCCTCCACTTT. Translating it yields CASNQAGISNSPLHF.

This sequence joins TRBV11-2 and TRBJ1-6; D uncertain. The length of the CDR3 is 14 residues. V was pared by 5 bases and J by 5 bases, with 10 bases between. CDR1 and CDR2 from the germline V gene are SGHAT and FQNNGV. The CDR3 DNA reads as TGTGCCAGCAGCCAAGCCGGGGATAATTCACCCCTCCACTTT. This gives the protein CASSQAGDNSPLHF.

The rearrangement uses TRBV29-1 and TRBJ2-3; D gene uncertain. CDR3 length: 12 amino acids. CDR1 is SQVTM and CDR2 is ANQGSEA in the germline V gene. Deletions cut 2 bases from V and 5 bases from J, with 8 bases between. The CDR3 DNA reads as TGCAGCGTTGAAAAAGGCGGAGATACGCAGTATTTT. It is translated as CSVEKGGDTQYF.

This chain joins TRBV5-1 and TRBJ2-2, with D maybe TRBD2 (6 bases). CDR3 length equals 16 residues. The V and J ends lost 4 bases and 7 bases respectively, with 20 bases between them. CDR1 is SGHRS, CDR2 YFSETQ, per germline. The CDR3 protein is CASSQGLARGVGELFF. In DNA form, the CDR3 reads TGCGCCAGCAGCCAGGGACTGGCGAGAGGTGTCGGGGAGCTGTTTTTT.

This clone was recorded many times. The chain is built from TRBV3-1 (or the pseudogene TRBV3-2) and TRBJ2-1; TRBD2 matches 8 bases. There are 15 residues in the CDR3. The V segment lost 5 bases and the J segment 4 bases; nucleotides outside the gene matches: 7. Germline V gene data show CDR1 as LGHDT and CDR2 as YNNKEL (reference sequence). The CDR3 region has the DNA TGTGCCAGCAGCAAAGGCGCGGGAGGATACAATGAGCAGTTCTTC. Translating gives CASSKGAGGYNEQFF.

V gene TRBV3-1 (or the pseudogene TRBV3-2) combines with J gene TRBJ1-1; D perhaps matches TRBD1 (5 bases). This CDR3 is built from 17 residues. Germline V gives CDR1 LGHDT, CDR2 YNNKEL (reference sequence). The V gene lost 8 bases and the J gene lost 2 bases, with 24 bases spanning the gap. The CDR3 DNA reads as TGTGCCAGCTCTCAACGAGGGAGGGGTGTAGGTAACACTGAAGCTTTCTTT. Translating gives CASSQRGRGVGNTEAFF.

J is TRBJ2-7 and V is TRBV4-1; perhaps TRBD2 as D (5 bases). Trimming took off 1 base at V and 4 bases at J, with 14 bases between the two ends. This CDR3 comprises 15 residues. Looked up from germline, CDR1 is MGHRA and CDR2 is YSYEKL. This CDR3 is CASSQGGGLQYEQYF. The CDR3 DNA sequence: TGCGCCAGCAGCCAAGGAGGTGGACTCCAATACGAGCAGTACTTC.

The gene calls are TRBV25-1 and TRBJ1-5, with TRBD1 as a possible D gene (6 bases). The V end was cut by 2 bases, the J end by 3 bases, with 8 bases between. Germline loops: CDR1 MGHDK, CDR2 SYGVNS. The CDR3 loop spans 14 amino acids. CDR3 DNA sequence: TGTGCCAGCAGTGAAACAGGGTTCAATCAGCCCCAGCATTTT. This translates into CASSETGFNQPQHF.

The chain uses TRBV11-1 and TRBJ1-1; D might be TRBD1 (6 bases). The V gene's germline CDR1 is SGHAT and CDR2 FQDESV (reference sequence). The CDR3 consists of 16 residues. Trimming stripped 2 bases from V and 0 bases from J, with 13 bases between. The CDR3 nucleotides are TGTGCCAGCAGCTTAAGCTGGGGACAATTGAACACTGAAGCTTTCTTT. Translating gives CASSLSWGQLNTEAFF.

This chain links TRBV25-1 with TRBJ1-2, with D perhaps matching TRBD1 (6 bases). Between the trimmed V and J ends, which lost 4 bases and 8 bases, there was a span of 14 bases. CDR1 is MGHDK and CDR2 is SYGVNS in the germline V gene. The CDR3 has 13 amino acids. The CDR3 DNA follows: TGTGCCAGCAGTGCCCTAAGGGGGAGCGGCTACACCTTC. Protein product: CASSALRGSGYTF.

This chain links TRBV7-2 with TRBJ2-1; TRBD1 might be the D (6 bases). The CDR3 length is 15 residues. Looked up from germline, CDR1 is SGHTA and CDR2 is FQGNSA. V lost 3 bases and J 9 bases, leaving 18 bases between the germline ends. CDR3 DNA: TGTGCCAGCAGCTTCTTAAGACAGGCCGGTAGTGAGCAGTTCTTC. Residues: CASSFLRQAGSEQFF.